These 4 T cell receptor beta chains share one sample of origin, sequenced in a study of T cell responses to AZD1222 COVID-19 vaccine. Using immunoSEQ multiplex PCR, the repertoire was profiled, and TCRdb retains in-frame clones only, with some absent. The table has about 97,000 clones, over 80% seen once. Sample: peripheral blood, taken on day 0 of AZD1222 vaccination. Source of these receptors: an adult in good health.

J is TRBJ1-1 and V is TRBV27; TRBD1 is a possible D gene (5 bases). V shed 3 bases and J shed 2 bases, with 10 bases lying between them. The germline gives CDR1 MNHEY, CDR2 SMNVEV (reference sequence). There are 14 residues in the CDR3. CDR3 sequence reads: CASSFRGQNTEAFF. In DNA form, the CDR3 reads TGTGCCAGCAGTTTTAGGGGTCAAAACACTGAAGCTTTCTTT.

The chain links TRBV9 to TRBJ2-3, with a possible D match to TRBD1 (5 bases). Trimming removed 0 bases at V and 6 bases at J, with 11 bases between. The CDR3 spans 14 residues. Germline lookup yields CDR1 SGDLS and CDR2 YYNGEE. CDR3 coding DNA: TGTGCCAGCAGCGTAGACAGGCTTTGGGATACGCAGTATTTT. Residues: CASSVDRLWDTQYF. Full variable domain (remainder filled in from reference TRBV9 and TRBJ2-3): DSGVTQTPKHLITATGQRVTLRCSPRSGDLSVYWYQQSLDQGLQFLIQYYNGEERAKGNILERFSAQQFPDLHSELNLSSLELGDSALYFCASSVDRLWDTQYFGPGTRLTVL.

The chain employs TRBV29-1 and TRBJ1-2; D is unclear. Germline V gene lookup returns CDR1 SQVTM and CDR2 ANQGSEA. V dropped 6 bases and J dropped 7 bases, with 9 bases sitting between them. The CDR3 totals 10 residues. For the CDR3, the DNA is TGCAGCGTGGACGGCGCTGGCTACACCTTC. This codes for CSVDGAGYTF.

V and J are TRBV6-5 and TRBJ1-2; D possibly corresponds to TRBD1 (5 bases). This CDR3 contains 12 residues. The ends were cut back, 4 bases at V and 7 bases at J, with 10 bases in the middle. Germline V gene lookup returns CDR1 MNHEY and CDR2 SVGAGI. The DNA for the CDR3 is TGTGCCAGCAGTTCGACGGGGGTTGGCTACACCTTC. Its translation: CASSSTGVGYTF.